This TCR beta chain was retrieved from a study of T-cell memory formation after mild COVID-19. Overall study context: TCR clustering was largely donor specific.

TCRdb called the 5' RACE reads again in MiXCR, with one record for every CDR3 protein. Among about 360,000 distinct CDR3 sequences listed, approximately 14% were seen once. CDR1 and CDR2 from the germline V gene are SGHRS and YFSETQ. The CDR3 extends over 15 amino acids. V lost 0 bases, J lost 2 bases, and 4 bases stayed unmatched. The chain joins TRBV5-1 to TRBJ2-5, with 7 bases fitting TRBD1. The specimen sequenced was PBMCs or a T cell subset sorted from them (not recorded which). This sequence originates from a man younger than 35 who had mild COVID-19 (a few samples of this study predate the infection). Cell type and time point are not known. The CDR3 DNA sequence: TGCGCCAGCAGCTTGGAGGACAGGCTACAAGAGACCCAGTACTTC. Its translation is CASSLEDRLQETQYF.